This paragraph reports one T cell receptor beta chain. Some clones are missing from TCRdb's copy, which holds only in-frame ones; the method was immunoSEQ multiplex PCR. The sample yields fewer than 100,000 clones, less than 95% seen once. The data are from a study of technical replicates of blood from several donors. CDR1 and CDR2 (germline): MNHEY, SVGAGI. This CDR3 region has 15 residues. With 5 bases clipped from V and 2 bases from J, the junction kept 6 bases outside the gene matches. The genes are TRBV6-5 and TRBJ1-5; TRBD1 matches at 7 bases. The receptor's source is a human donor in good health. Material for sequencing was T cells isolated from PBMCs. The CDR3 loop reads CASSLRGQGNQPQHF. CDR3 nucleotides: TGTGCCAGCAGTCTCAGAGGACAGGGCAATCAGCCCCAGCATTTT.